This is a list of T cell receptor beta chains from one sample in a study of shared clonotypes between healthy human individuals. Data came from immunoSEQ multiplex PCR; TCRdb stores just in-frame clones and leaves some out. The sample contains about 2.1 million clones, approximately 92% of which appear only once. The sequencing sample was made of naive CD8+ T cells from PBMCs. All receptors derive from a man between 18 and 29 years old in good health. Some clones in this sample may be carry-over from other donors' samples. Each CDR3 is given with its conserved first and last residue.

TRBV5-1,TRBJ2-1,CASSLSTGGYNEQFF
TRBV5-6,TRBJ2-3,CASSGPGTSGHSTDTQYF
TRBV5-6,TRBJ2-7,CASRTTAASYEQYF
TRBV7-9,TRBJ2-7,CASTRVQSYEQYF
TRBV11-2,TRBJ2-1,CASSLGVGEQFF
TRBV7-7,TRBJ2-7,CASSSGLAGVYEQYF
TRBV5-4,TRBJ2-5,CASSPEGGPPETQYF
TRBV19,TRBJ1-1,CASSSRGRNTEAFF
TRBV19,TRBJ1-5,CASSISWMSNQPQHF
TRBV29-1,TRBJ2-5,CSVEEASFRETQYF
TRBV27,TRBJ2-3,CASSSLDRLTQYF
TRBV7-9,TRBJ2-7,CASSSGPHYEQYF
TRBV19,TRBJ2-1,CASSIGLASGEQFF
TRBV30,TRBJ2-1,CAWSYGTSVEQFF
TRBV2,TRBJ1-1,CASSMGEEAFF
TRBV29-1,TRBJ1-2,CSVEDLQGDDYGYTF
TRBV7-9,TRBJ2-1,CASSPLGGAYNEQFF
TRBV7-6,TRBJ1-1,CASSTDMGAGNTEAFF
TRBV27,TRBJ2-3,CASTQSSYSGQADTQYF
TRBV4-1,TRBJ2-3,CASSRTSGTGYTDTQYF
TRBV28,TRBJ2-5,CASSLVPRVGETQYF
TRBV5-4,TRBJ2-5,CASRILGSDGTQYF
TRBV10-3,TRBJ2-3,CAISESWRASTDTQYF
TRBV4-3,TRBJ2-7,CASSQEVLDRASYEQYF
TRBV6-5,TRBJ2-1,CASSYLPSGSYNEQFF
TRBV4-3,TRBJ2-7,CASSQGQAGTLYEQYF
TRBV7-2,TRBJ2-7,CASSLGGLAKDYF
TRBV2,TRBJ1-2,CASGSSAGDYGYTF
TRBV27,TRBJ1-5,CASSSIGTLGAGVNQPQHF
TRBV29-1,TRBJ2-1,CSWVPVYNEQFF
TRBV11-3,NA,CASSFDRNSYEQYF